The entry below gives a single TCR beta chain sequence along with its context. This entry comes from a study of T-cell reconstitution after alpha-beta-depleted transplantation in children. This CDR3 contains 17 residues. Germline assignment: CDR1 SEHNR and CDR2 FQNEAQ (reference sequence). The germline V and J ends were trimmed by 4 bases and 1 base, with 17 bases remaining between them. TCRbeta library preparation incorporated unique molecular identifiers. TCRdb called the PCR reads again in MiXCR, with one record for every CDR3 protein. The table shows about 410,000 distinct CDR3 sequences, with over 20% occurring only once.

This sequence was found in a human donor who donated a stem cell graft to a child with acute myeloid leukemia. Source: PBMCs from the stem cell graft donor, taken from the stem cell graft. The V and J genes are TRBV7-9 and TRBJ1-3; D unclear. CDR3 sequence: CASSSPPGLTSGNTIYF. The CDR3 DNA reads TGTGCCAGCAGCTCTCCACCCGGACTCACATCTGGAAACACCATATATTTT. Variable domain in full (rest from reference TRBV7-9 and TRBJ1-3): DTGVSQNPRHKITKRGQNVTFRCDPISEHNRLYWYRQTLGQGPEFLTYFQNEAQLEKSRLLSDRFSAERPKGSFSTLEIQRTEQGDSAMYLCASSSPPGLTSGNTIYFGEGSWLTVV.